The rows below give T cell receptor beta chains drawn from one sample of a study of cytomegalovirus exposure and HLA in healthy donors. Using immunoSEQ multiplex PCR, the repertoire was profiled, and TCRdb retains in-frame clones only, with some absent. The sample carries under 200,000 clones, 70% to 85% recorded once. The sample comprised PBMCs. These receptors all stem from a man aged 45 to 65 in good health and CMV-seropositive. Both conserved end residues are trimmed from each CDR3. Each record gives: V gene, J gene, CDR3 protein.

>TRBV4-1|TRBJ2-7
ASSEPGRTYEQY
>TRBV29-1|NA
SVVQGVYEQY
>TRBV18|TRBJ1-1
ASSRDRENTEAF
>TRBV7-9|TRBJ2-2
ASRAGQGPNTGELF
>TRBV19|TRBJ1-2
ASKMGVTGDYGYT
>TRBV5-1|TRBJ1-1
ASSLGRRLTKVFTEAF
>TRBV10-3|TRBJ2-3
AISDSKGTDTQY
>TRBV28|TRBJ2-3
ASRTGTLPSDTQY
>TRBV7-2|TRBJ2-3
ASSLKISTDTQY
>TRBV12-5|TRBJ1-1
ASGMGQGSTEAF
>TRBV6-4|TRBJ1-6
ASSDVPGSNSPLH
>TRBV2|TRBJ2-5
ASSERQGKETQY
>TRBV19|TRBJ1-3
ASSWVTTEISGNTIY
>TRBV7-6|TRBJ1-3
ASSSGAGNTIY
>TRBV4-2|TRBJ2-3
ASSQADRVTDTQY
>TRBV28|TRBJ1-1
ASSLYTAYTEAF
>TRBV28|TRBJ2-7
ASSSHQGVLEQY
>TRBV5-1|TRBJ2-7
ASSLVDSGDEQY
>TRBV5-5|TRBJ2-5
ASSGSSRRRTGETQY
>TRBV7-2|TRBJ2-1
ASSLRVPFYNEQF
>TRBV2|TRBJ2-7
ASSEQGNREQY
>TRBV7-9|TRBJ2-1
ASSLATSGGANEQF
>TRBV14|TRBJ1-1
ASSQDSLFIPEAF
>TRBV18|TRBJ2-1
ASSPRDRGANEQF
>TRBV5-4|TRBJ2-5
ASSSGLGGSGETQY
>TRBV4-3|TRBJ2-3
ASSPGLVSTDTQY
>TRBV4-3|TRBJ1-4
ASSQAGQGWANEKLF
>TRBV5-4|TRBJ1-2
ASSIDRVANYGYT
>TRBV9|TRBJ2-7
ASSVGQGNYEQY
>TRBV30|TRBJ1-1
AWGRGGNTEAF
>TRBV4-1|TRBJ1-1
ASSQPYTANTEAF
>TRBV9|TRBJ1-2
ASSVTGHPYGYT
>TRBV28|TRBJ1-2
ASSRAVRGHVDGYT
>TRBV2|TRBJ1-4
ASSALTGGYEKLF
>TRBV6-5|TRBJ2-1
ASSYSGNSYNEQF
>TRBV7-9|TRBJ1-1
ASSLAGLEAF
>TRBV6-5|TRBJ1-4
ASSPGANEKLF
>TRBV6-6|TRBJ2-2
ASITMDYPNTGELF
>TRBV5-6|TRBJ1-6
ASSTGQGAWRNSPLH
>TRBV4-2|TRBJ2-7
ASSQDLLTYEQY
>TRBV5-1|TRBJ2-3
ASKVLGASTDTQY
>TRBV15|TRBJ2-1
ATSPGTSLGNEQF
>TRBV6-1|TRBJ2-2
ASRDRVRTGELF
>TRBV28|TRBJ1-1
AVQRDSVNTEAF
>TRBV10-2|TRBJ2-3
ASSEFGTSGGAADTQY
>TRBV5-1|TRBJ1-1
ASTTGSLNTEAF
>TRBV27|TRBJ2-7
ASSHGTSGQQY
>TRBV5-1|TRBJ1-2
ASSLEGRAGYT
>TRBV6-5|TRBJ1-1
ASSWDRGGTEAF
>TRBV11-2|TRBJ2-6
ASSQGVGSSGANVLT
>TRBV6-6|TRBJ1-5
ASSLADRAKPQH
>TRBV6-5|TRBJ1-3
ASSYSDRPGNTIY
>TRBV28|TRBJ1-5
ASSLEDSGGQPQH
>TRBV11-2|TRBJ1-2
ASSSTGKYGYT
>TRBV7-3|TRBJ2-7
ASSLTQIPSYEQY
>TRBV5-1|TRBJ1-2
ASSLAQAAIGQAPRVVDGYT
>TRBV9|TRBJ1-1
ASSVAPDRSAEAF
>TRBV27|TRBJ1-2
ASSQTGQPNYGYT
>TRBV27|TRBJ1-2
ASSLGGGVGYT